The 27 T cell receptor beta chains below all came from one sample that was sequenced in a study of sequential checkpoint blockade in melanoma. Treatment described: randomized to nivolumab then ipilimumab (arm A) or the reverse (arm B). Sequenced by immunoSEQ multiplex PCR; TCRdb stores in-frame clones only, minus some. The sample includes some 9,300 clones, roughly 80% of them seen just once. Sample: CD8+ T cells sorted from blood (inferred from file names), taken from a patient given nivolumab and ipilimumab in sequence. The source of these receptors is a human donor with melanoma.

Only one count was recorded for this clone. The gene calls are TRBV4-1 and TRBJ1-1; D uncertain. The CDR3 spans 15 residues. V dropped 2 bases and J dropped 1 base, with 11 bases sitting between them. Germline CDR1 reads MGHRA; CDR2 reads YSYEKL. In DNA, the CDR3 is TGCGCCAGCAGCCAATGGGAGGGAGCGAACACTGAAGCTTTCTTT. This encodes CASSQWEGANTEAFF.

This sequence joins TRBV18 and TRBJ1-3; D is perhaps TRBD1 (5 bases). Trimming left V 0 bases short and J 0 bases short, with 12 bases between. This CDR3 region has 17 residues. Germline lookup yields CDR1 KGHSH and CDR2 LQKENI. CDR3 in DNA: TGTGCCAGCTCACCACCCGGGGGGTCCCACTCTGGAAACACCATATATTTT. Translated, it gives CASSPPGGSHSGNTIYF.

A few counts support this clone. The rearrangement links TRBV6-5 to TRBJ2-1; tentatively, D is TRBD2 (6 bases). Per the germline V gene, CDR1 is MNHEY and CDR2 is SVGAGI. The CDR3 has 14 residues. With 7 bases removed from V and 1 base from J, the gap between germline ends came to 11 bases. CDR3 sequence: CASKGGTSYNEQFF. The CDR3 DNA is TGTGCCAGCAAGGGCGGGACGTCCTACAATGAGCAGTTCTTC.

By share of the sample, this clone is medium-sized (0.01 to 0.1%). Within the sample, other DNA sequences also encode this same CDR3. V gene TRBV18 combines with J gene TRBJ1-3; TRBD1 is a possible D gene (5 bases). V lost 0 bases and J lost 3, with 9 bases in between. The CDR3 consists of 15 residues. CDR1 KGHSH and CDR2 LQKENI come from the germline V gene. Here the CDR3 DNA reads TGTGCCAGCTCACCACCGGGGGGAAGTGGAAACACCATATATTTT. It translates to CASSPPGGSGNTIYF.

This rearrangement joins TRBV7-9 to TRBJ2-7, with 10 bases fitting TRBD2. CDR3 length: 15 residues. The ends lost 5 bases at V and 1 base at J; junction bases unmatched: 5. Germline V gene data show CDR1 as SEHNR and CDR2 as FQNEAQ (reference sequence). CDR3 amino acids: CASSATSGVSYEQYF. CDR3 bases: TGTGCCAGCAGCGCCACTAGCGGGGTTTCCTACGAGCAGTACTTC.

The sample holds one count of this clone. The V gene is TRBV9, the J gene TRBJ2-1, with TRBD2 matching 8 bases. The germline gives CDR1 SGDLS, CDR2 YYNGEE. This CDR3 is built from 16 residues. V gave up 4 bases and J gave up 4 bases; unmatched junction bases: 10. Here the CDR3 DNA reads TGTGCCAGCAGCCCGGGGGGGGCAGGTGATTACAATGAGCAGTTCTTC. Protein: CASSPGGAGDYNEQFF. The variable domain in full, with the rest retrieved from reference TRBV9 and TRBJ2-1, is DSGVTQTPKHLITATGQRVTLRCSPRSGDLSVYWYQQSLDQGLQFLIQYYNGEERAKGNILERFSAQQFPDLHSELNLSSLELGDSALYFCASSPGGAGDYNEQFFGPGTRLTVL.

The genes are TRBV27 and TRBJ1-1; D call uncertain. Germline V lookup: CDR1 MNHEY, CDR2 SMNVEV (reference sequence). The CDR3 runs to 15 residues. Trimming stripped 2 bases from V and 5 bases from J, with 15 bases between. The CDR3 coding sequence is TGTGCCAGCAGTTTAACTGGAGGTGGTGGGACTGAAGCTTTCTTT. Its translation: CASSLTGGGGTEAFF.

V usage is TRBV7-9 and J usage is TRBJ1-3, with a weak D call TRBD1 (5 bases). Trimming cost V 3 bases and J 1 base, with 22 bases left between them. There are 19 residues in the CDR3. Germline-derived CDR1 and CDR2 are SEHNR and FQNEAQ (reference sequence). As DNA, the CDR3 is TGTGCCAGCAGCTTCTCGACAGTCACCCCCTCTTCATCTGGAAACACCATATATTTT. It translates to CASSFSTVTPSSSGNTIYF.

CDR3 loop: CASSAGNTGELFF. DNA for the CDR3: TGTGCCAGCAGTGCAGGGAACACCGGGGAGCTGTTTTTT. The chain couples TRBV6-4 to TRBJ2-2; no definite D call. Germline lookup yields CDR1 MRHNA and CDR2 SNTAGT. V was clipped by 4 bases and J by 1 base, with 4 bases between them. The CDR3 sequence is 13 residues long.

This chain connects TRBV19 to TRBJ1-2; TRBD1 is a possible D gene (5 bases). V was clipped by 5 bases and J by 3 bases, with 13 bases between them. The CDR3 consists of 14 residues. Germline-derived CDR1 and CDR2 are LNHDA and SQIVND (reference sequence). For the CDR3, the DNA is TGTGCCAGTAGTGCCCTTGACAGTTACTATGGCTACACCTTC. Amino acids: CASSALDSYYGYTF. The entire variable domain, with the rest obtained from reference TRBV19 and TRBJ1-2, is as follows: DGGITQSPKYLFRKEGQNVTLSCEQNLNHDAMYWYRQDPGQGLRLIYYSQIVNDFQKGDIAEGYSVSREKKESFPLTVTSAQKNPTAFYLCASSALDSYYGYTFGSGTRLTVV.

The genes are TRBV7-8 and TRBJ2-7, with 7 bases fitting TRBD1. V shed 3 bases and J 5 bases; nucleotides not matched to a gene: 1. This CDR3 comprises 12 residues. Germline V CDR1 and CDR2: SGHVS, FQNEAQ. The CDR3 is CASSFDRDEQYF. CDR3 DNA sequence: TGTGCCAGCAGCTTTGACAGGGACGAGCAGTACTTC.

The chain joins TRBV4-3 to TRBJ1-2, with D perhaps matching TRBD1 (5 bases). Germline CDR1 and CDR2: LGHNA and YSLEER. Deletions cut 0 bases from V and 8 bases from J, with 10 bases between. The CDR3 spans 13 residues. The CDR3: CASSQDREGGYTF. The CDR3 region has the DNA TGCGCCAGCAGCCAAGACAGGGAGGGGGGCTACACCTTC.

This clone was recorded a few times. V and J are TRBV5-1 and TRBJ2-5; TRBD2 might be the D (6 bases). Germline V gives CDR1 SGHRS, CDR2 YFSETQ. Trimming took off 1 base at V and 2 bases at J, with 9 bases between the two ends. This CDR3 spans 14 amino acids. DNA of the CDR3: TGCGCCAGCAGCTTGACTGGGACTCAAGAGACCCAGTACTTC. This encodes CASSLTGTQETQYF.

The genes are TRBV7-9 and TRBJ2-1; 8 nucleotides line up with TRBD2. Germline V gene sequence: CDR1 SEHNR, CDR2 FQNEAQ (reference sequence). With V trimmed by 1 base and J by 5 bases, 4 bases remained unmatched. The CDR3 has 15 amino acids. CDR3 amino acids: CASSLVGLGNNEQFF. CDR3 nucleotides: TGTGCCAGCAGCTTAGTGGGACTAGGGAACAATGAGCAGTTCTTC.

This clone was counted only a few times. CDR3 nucleotide sequence: TGTGCCAGCATAGGGGCAGGGGGACTCAATCAGCCCCAGCATTTT. Amino acid sequence: CASIGAGGLNQPQHF. The chain is built from TRBV2 and TRBJ1-5; 7 bases are a match to TRBD1. The J segment lost 3 bases and the V segment lost 7 bases, leaving 9 bases of the junction unmatched. The CDR3 extends over 15 amino acids. Germline assignment: CDR1 SNHLY and CDR2 FYNNEI.

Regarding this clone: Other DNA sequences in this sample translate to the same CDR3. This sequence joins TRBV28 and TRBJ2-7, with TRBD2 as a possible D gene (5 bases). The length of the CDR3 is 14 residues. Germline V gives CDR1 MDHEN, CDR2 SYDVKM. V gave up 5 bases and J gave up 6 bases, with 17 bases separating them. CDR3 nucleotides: TGTGCCAGCAGTGCGTGGGAGAGCCTAACCGAGCAGTACTTC. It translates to CASSAWESLTEQYF.

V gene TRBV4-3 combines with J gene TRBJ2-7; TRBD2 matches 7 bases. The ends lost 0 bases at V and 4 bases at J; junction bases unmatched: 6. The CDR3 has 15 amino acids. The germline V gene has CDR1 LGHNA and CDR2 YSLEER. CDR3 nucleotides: TGCGCCAGCAGCCAAGAAGAGACTAGCTTGTACGAGCAGTACTTC. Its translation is CASSQEETSLYEQYF.

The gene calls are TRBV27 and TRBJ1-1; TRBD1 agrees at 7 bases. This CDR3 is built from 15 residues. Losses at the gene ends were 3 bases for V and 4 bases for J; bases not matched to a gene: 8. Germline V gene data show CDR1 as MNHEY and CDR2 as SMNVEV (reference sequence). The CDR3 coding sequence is TGTGCCAGCAGTTTTGCGACAGGGTTGGGCACTGAAGCTTTCTTT. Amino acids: CASSFATGLGTEAFF.

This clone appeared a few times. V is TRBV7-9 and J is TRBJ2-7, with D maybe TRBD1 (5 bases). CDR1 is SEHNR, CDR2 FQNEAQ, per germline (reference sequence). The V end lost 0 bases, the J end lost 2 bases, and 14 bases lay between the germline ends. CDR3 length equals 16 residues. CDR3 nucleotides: TGTGCCAGCAGCTTAGCGCGCTTAGGGGTGACCTACGAGCAGTACTTC. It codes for CASSLARLGVTYEQYF.

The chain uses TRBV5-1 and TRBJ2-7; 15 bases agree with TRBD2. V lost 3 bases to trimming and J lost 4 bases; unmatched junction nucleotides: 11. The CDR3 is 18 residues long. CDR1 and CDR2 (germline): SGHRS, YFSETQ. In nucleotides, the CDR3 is TGCGCCAGCAGCTCCGGGACTGCCGGGACTAGCGGGAGGTACGAGCAGTACTTC. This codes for CASSSGTAGTSGRYEQYF.

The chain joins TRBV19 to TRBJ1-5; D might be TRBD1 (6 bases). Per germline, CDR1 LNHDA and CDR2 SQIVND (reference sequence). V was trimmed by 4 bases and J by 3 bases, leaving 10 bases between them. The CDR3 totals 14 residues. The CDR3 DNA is TGTGCCAGTAGTACCAGGGACACCAATCAGCCCCAGCATTTT. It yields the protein CASSTRDTNQPQHF.

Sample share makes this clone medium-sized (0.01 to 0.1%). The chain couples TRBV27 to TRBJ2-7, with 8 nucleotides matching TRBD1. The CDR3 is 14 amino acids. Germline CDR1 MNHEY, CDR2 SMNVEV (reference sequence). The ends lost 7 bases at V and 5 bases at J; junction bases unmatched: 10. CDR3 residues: CASKWWTGFHEQYF. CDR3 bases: TGTGCCAGCAAGTGGTGGACAGGGTTTCACGAGCAGTACTTC.

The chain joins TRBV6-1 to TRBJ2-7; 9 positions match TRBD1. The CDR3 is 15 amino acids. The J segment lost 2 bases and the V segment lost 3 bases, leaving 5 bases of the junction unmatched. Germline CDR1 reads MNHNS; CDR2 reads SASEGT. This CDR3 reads CASSEYRGQPYEQYF. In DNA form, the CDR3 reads TGTGCCAGCAGTGAGTACAGGGGGCAACCCTACGAGCAGTACTTC.

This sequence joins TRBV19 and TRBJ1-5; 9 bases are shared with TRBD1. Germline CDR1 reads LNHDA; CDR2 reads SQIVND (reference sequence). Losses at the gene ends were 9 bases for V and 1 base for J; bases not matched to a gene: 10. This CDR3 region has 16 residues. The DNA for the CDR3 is TGTGCCAGCACACCTCTACAGGGGGCAAGCAATCAGCCCCAGCATTTT. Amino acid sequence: CASTPLQGASNQPQHF.

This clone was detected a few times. CDR3 sequence reads: CASSSSQEQFF. CDR3 coding DNA: TGTGCCAGCAGCTCTAGCCAGGAGCAGTTCTTC. The rearrangement joins TRBV9 to TRBJ2-1; a possible D gene is TRBD2 (5 bases). Per the germline V gene, CDR1 is SGDLS and CDR2 is YYNGEE. The CDR3 covers 11 residues. V lost 4 bases and J 10 bases, leaving 9 bases between the germline ends. Filled out from reference TRBV9 and TRBJ2-1, the complete variable domain reads DSGVTQTPKHLITATGQRVTLRCSPRSGDLSVYWYQQSLDQGLQFLIQYYNGEERAKGNILERFSAQQFPDLHSELNLSSLELGDSALYFCASSSSQEQFFGPGTRLTVL.

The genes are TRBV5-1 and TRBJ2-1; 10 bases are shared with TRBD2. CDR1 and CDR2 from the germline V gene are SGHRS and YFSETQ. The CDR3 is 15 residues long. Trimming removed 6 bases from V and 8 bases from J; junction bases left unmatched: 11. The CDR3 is CASTEGTSGIYEQFF. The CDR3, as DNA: TGCGCCAGCACGGAAGGAACTAGCGGGATCTATGAGCAGTTCTTC.

This CDR3 is CASSPDPRRVNEQFF. DNA for the CDR3: TGTGCCAGCAGCCCCGACCCGCGCAGGGTCAATGAGCAGTTCTTC. The J gene is TRBJ2-1, the V gene TRBV7-8; D is possibly TRBD1 (5 bases). The germline V gene has CDR1 SGHVS and CDR2 FQNEAQ. V lost 5 bases and J 6 bases, leaving 17 bases between the germline ends. The CDR3 contains 15 residues. Full variable domain (rest looked up from reference TRBV7-8 and TRBJ2-1): GAGVSQSPRYKVAKRGQDVALRCDPISGHVSLFWYQQALGQGPEFLTYFQNEAQLDKSGLPSDRFFAERPEGSVSTLKIQRTQQEDSAVYLCASSPDPRRVNEQFFGPGTRLTVL.